What follows are 3 T cell receptor beta chains derived from one specimen sequenced in a study of blood T cell repertoires in COVID-19. Profiling relied on immunoSEQ multiplex PCR, and the TCRdb table lists in-frame clones only, not all of them. The sample lists some 260,000 clones, about 88% occurring once. Sequencing was carried out using peripheral blood. The receptor set was obtained from a woman between 40 and 55 years old who had recovered from COVID-19.

The genes are TRBV7-2 and TRBJ1-2; possibly TRBD1 for D (5 bases). Trimming shortened V by 11 bases and J by 5 bases, and 18 bases separated the two germline ends. There are 13 residues in the CDR3. CDR1 and CDR2 from the germline V gene are SGHTA and FQGNSA. CDR3 DNA: TGTGCCTCCGGGACTCTCCTCGGGTATGGCTACACCTTC. Residues: CASGTLLGYGYTF.

This rearrangement joins TRBV2 to TRBJ2-3; 8 bases match TRBD1. After removal of 6 bases from V and 3 bases from J, the junction contained 5 bases not matched to a gene. The germline V gene encodes CDR1 SNHLY and CDR2 FYNNEI. This CDR3 comprises 14 residues. The CDR3 sequence: CASRQGQGTDTQYF. DNA of the CDR3: TGTGCCAGCAGGCAAGGACAGGGAACAGATACGCAGTATTTT.

This sequence joins TRBV28 and TRBJ2-7; 7 bases match TRBD1. Germline loops: CDR1 MDHEN, CDR2 SYDVKM. The length of the CDR3 is 15 residues. The junction had 5 bases not matched to a gene; V was cut back by 3 bases and J by 0 bases. The CDR3 sequence: CASSFKGQTSYEQYF. The CDR3 coding sequence is TGTGCCAGCAGTTTCAAGGGACAGACCTCCTACGAGCAGTACTTC.